Below, 11 T cell receptor beta chains from the same sample are listed, as sequenced in a study of cytomegalovirus exposure and HLA in healthy donors. PCR involved 60 Vbeta and 13 Jbeta primers. The table came from immunoSEQ multiplex PCR; TCRdb's copy has only in-frame clones and leaves some out. The profile covers around 300,000 clones, with roughly two thirds appearing a single time and about 2.2% taken by the ten largest. Material: PBMCs. The receptor set was obtained from a female donor in good health and CMV-seronegative.

V is TRBV9 and J is TRBJ1-1; tentative D call: TRBD1 (5 bases). The CDR3 covers 16 residues. Germline V CDR1 and CDR2: SGDLS, YYNGEE. Between the trimmed V and J ends, which lost 0 bases and 5 bases, there was a span of 17 bases. The CDR3 DNA reads as TGTGCCAGCAGCGTAGCAGGGTCGATTTTTTCTACTGAAGCTTTCTTT. This gives the protein CASSVAGSIFSTEAFF.

This chain joins TRBV5-1 and TRBJ2-3, with D perhaps TRBD2 (6 bases). In germline, CDR1 is SGHRS, CDR2 YFSETQ. CDR3 length: 14 amino acids. Trimming pared 0 bases from V and 6 bases from J, leaving 11 bases between. In DNA, the CDR3 is TGCGCCAGCAGCTTGGGAGGCGCGGGGGATACGCAGTATTTT. This sequence encodes CASSLGGAGDTQYF.

CDR3 loop: CASSPDIRGRVYEQYF. The CDR3 DNA reads TGTGCCAGCAGCCCGGACATCAGGGGGCGCGTATACGAGCAGTACTTC. The chain joins TRBV28 to TRBJ2-7, with 8 bases identical to TRBD1. Trimming took 6 bases from V and 4 from J; bases not matched to a gene: 14. This CDR3 contains 16 residues. Germline loops: CDR1 MDHEN, CDR2 SYDVKM.

The chain recombines TRBV5-6 with TRBJ1-2; TRBD1 matches 12 bases. From germline, CDR1 is SGHDT and CDR2 YYEEEE. CDR3 length equals 14 residues. With V trimmed by 4 bases and J by 8 bases, 6 bases remained unmatched. CDR3 amino acids: CASSRDRGRVGYTF. CDR3 coding DNA: TGTGCCAGCAGCCGGGACAGGGGGCGCGTGGGCTACACCTTC. Full variable domain (rest looked up from reference TRBV5-6 and TRBJ1-2): DAGVTQSPTHLIKTRGQQVTLRCSPKSGHDTVSWYQQALGQGPQFIFQYYEEEERQRGNFPDRFSGHQFPNYSSELNVNALLLGDSALYLCASSRDRGRVGYTFGSGTRLTVV.

The chain couples TRBV11-2 to TRBJ2-5, with 10 positions matching TRBD1. The ends lost 5 bases at V and 3 bases at J; junction bases unmatched: 3. This CDR3 contains 14 residues. Germline CDR1 is SGHAT and CDR2 is FQNNGV. The CDR3 protein is CASSLTGGEETQYF. CDR3 DNA sequence: TGTGCCAGCAGCCTGACAGGGGGCGAAGAGACCCAGTACTTC.

This clone appeared a single time. V gene TRBV4-1 combines with J gene TRBJ2-7; 7 bases line up with TRBD2. There are 18 residues in the CDR3. J was trimmed by 0 bases and V by 7 bases; bases with no gene match: 18. Germline lookup yields CDR1 MGHRA and CDR2 YSYEKL. The CDR3 loop is CASTPGIAGLLSSYEQYF. For the CDR3, the DNA is TGCGCCAGCACCCCTGGGATAGCGGGCCTCCTTAGCTCCTACGAGCAGTACTTC.

This clone was observed a handful of times. An end of the junction does not agree with germline; a read error may underlie this. The chain couples TRBV15 to TRBJ1-2, with D uncertain. The CDR3 length is 13 residues. Germline V gene lookup returns CDR1 LNHNV and CDR2 YYDKDF (reference sequence). CDR3 nucleotides: TGTGCCACCAGCAGAGACTCTAGGTCTGTCTCCCTCTTC. This sequence encodes CATSRDSRSVSLF.

The chain couples TRBV2 to TRBJ2-6; 10 nucleotides agree with TRBD2. Germline V gene data show CDR1 as SNHLY and CDR2 as FYNNEI. The CDR3 is made up of 18 amino acids. Losses at the gene ends were 3 bases for V and 4 bases for J; bases not matched to a gene: 9. This chain's CDR3 is CASSEGSGRAGGANVLTF. The CDR3 DNA follows: TGTGCCAGCAGTGAGGGGAGCGGGAGGGCCGGAGGGGCCAACGTCCTGACTTTC. Based on the CDR3 plus reference TRBV2 and TRBJ2-6, the full variable domain is EPEVTQTPSHQVTQMGQEVILRCVPISNHLYFYWYRQILGQKVEFLVSFYNNEISEKSEIFDDQFSVERPDGSNFTLKIRSTKLEDSAMYFCASSEGSGRAGGANVLTFGAGSRLTVL.

The genes are TRBV27 and TRBJ2-1, with 9 bases lining up with TRBD1. CDR3 length equals 15 residues. The V gene end was trimmed by 4 bases and the J gene end by 2 bases; junction bases not matched to a gene: 3. Germline assignment: CDR1 MNHEY and CDR2 SMNVEV (reference sequence). CDR3 amino acids: CASSSGQGTYNEQFF. In DNA form, the CDR3 reads TGTGCCAGCAGTTCAGGACAGGGGACCTACAATGAGCAGTTCTTC.

The chain is built from TRBV6-1 and TRBJ2-7; 11 nucleotides line up with TRBD2. J was trimmed by 2 bases and V by 3 bases; bases with no gene match: 6. CDR3 length: 16 amino acids. Germline loops: CDR1 MNHNS, CDR2 SASEGT. CDR3 in DNA: TGTGCCAGCAGTGATCCCCGACTAGCGGGGACCTACGAGCAGTACTTC. It codes for CASSDPRLAGTYEQYF.

This chain joins TRBV11-3 and TRBJ2-5; 10 nucleotides align to TRBD1. The J call is doubtful: the DNA matches TRBJ2-7 better. This CDR3 region has 13 residues. Germline V lookup: CDR1 SGHNT, CDR2 YENEEA. CDR3 bases: TGTGCCAGCAGCTCCGGGACAGGGGACGAGCAGTACTTC. Protein: CASSSGTGDEQYF.